The rows below give T cell receptor beta chains drawn from one sample of a study of cytomegalovirus exposure and HLA in healthy donors. Profiling relied on immunoSEQ multiplex PCR, and the TCRdb table lists in-frame clones only, not all of them. The profile covers fewer than 250,000 clones, with 70% to 75% appearing a single time and approximately 4.6% taken by the ten largest. Input material: PBMCs. All receptors derive from a man under 40 in good health and CMV-seropositive. The CDR3 runs from the conserved cysteine through the conserved F or W. The size entry is marked missing in some rows and otherwise reads once, few, many or a size class.

V gene	clone size	J gene	CDR3 protein
TRBV11-3	NA	TRBJ2-1	CASSLLGGSYNEQFF
TRBV15	NA	TRBJ1-2	CATSRDPTGWRGYTF
TRBV4-1	NA	TRBJ2-7	CASSQVGQAHEQYF
TRBV6-5	NA	TRBJ2-5	CASRKTSGYQETQYF
TRBV19	NA	TRBJ1-5	CASSTGQGWNQPQHF
TRBV28	NA	TRBJ2-7	CASSRRGGRASEQYF
TRBV7-2	NA	TRBJ1-3	CASSVQGSSGNTIYF
TRBV30	few	TRBJ2-7	CAWARTGVEQYF
TRBV27	NA	TRBJ1-5	CASSPNRGGGQPQHF
TRBV7-6	NA	TRBJ1-1	CASSVYVGGFPEAFF
TRBV27	NA	TRBJ2-1	CASSVSPSGAYDEQFF
TRBV7-7	NA	TRBJ2-5	CASSLVLKETQYF
TRBV18	NA	TRBJ2-2	CASTPSGLLGELFF
TRBV28	NA	TRBJ2-7	CASRGYEQYF
TRBV30	once	TRBJ1-6	CAWSVQGGWGALHF
TRBV18	NA	TRBJ2-3	CASSPGGENTQYF
TRBV7-3	NA	TRBJ2-2	CASRGTGHTTGELFF
TRBV5-4	NA	TRBJ2-7	CASSSKTGAYEQYF
TRBV6-5	NA	TRBJ1-1	CASSYSGQGGEAFF
TRBV7-8	NA	TRBJ2-1	CASSVRDRVYNEQFF
TRBV5-6	NA	TRBJ1-6	CASSFGQGVYSPLHF
TRBV2	NA	TRBJ1-5	CASSRDGGWPQHF
TRBV15	NA	TRBJ2-5	CATSRWDRQQETQYF
TRBV28	NA	TRBJ1-1	CASRPPGAHTEAFF
TRBV28	NA	TRBJ2-3	CAIGGKAGSTDTQYF
TRBV27	NA	TRBJ1-4	CASRSTGGGEKLFF
TRBV2	NA	TRBJ2-7	CASPEDRQALSYEQYF
TRBV28	NA	TRBJ2-1	CASRLGTSGSNEQFF
TRBV7-2	NA	TRBJ2-3	CASSTLAGQDTQYF
TRBV29-1	once	TRBJ2-1	CSARGRGSYNEQFF
TRBV7-8	NA	TRBJ2-7	CASSLELAPAYEQYF
TRBV19	NA	TRBJ1-4	CASTSIGGAEELFF
TRBV27	NA	TRBJ2-5	CASRGAMGAAAAQYF
TRBV4-3	few	TRBJ2-7	CASSQASGTYYEQYF
TRBV5-4	NA	TRBJ1-1	CASSLSMNTEAFF
TRBV11-2	NA	TRBJ1-4	CASSLARGQGTNEKLFF
TRBV19	NA	TRBJ1-5	CATKTRGREQPQHF
TRBV2	NA	TRBJ1-5	CASSGGWGNQPQHF
TRBV28	once	TRBJ2-3	CASSPGGSTDTQYF
TRBV10-3	few	TRBJ1-5	CAISVQGGSNQPQHF
TRBV6-6	NA	TRBJ1-5	CASAGTGWHF
TRBV19	few	TRBJ2-3	CASSLNGGTDTQYF
TRBV7-9	few	TRBJ2-1	CSSSLYSQGIAYNEQFF
TRBV5-1	NA	TRBJ2-5	CASNPTGGEVETQYF
TRBV7-9	NA	TRBJ1-3	CASSSSGTGGRRNTIYF
TRBV2	NA	TRBJ2-2	CATRRSANTGELFF
TRBV7-9	NA	TRBJ2-7	CASSFELRQGQYF
TRBV29-1	NA	TRBJ2-1	CSVEGKQGAEQFF
TRBV12-5	NA	TRBJ2-7	CASGRVGGPLTLSYEQYF
TRBV4-3	once	TRBJ2-2	CASSQGQTGVGGELFF
TRBV27	NA	TRBJ2-7	CASGSGLSYEQYF
TRBV4-2	NA	TRBJ1-1	CASSRTGNTEAFF
TRBV7-3	few	TRBJ2-5	CASSRGEGTQYF
TRBV19	NA	TRBJ2-3	CASSGTSGRYTDTQYF
TRBV19	few	TRBJ1-6	CASSRDRSNSPLHF